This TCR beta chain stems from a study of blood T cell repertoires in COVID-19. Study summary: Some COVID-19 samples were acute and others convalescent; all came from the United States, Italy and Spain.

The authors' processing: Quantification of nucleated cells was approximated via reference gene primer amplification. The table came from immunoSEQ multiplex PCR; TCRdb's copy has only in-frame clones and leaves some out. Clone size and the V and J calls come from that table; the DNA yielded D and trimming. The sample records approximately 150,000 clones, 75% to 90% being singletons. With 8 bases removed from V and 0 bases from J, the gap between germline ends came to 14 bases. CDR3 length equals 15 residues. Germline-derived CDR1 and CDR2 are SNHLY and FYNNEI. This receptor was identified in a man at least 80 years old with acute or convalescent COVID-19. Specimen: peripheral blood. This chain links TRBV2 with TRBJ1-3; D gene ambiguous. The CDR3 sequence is CASQEGPRSGNTIYF. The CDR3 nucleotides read TGTGCCAGCCAGGAAGGCCCCCGCTCTGGAAACACCATATATTTT.